A single TCR beta chain is shown here with its context. The antigen this receptor binds is unknown. No much larger clone is present one base from it, and per-base qualities are unavailable. The entry originates in a study of shared clonotypes between healthy human individuals (dated by TCRdb to 2020 to 2022). Regarding the research as a whole: The cohort comprised a couple of women and three men aged 18 to 49 years. For each donor, CD4 naive and CD4 memory were each run on three plates, CD8 naive on two plates, and CD8 memory on one plate. The study deeply sequenced blood TCR repertoires of about five healthy adults to estimate repertoire size and the extent of clonotype sharing between individuals. To increase sequencing depth and limit assay-specific biases, different laboratories used diverse techniques to prepare libraries and sequence TCR repertoires. Per donor, leukapheresis produced somewhere between about 0.8 and 9 billion PBMCs.

The donors were healthy, HIV-negative adults who had no recently reported acute infections or vaccinations. Every donor was a Caucasian adult residing in Nashville, Tennessee, USA. Magnetic negative selection was used to enrich CD4+ T cells, after which naive cells were positively selected on CD45RA and the negative fraction became the memory subset. After blood collection by leukapheresis, PBMCs were isolated using Ficoll-Histopaque density gradient centrifugation and then cryopreserved in the vapor phase of liquid nitrogen. Analytical flow cytometry was used to check the purity and quantity of every magnetically sorted T cell population. From each sorted fraction, genomic DNA was isolated and quantified by UV absorbance on a Nanodrop 2000c. Via the germline V gene, CDR1 is MDHEN and CDR2 SYDVKM. V gives up 1 base and J gives up 5 bases, and the segment between their germline ends measures 12 bases. The CDR3 runs 16 residues from the cysteine to the phenylalanine. Kept here is only the CDR3 DNA, which spans 48 bases and is read in frame from base 1.

Using the deep immunoSEQ assay, TCR CDR3 regions were amplified from genomic DNA by multiplex PCR. For each cell subset, the extracted genomic DNA was distributed evenly across all wells of several immunoSEQ 96-well plates, and each plate served as one replicate. For sorted subsets, each replicate PCR was loaded with roughly 190 ng genomic DNA, equivalent to some 31,000 T cell genomes. Purified libraries were measured with a Qubit 3.0 fluorometer, size-checked on a Bioanalyzer 2100, and measured again with the KAPA Library Quantification kit. Each immunoSEQ 96-well plate was sequenced on its own single-read 150-cycle Illumina NextSeq 550 flow cell. Turning to the authors' computational methods: Because only junctional sequences without quality scores were contained in the immunoSEQ output, filtering matching that applied to full-length reads could not be performed. Sequences were annotated with PyIR, a Python wrapper for IgBLAST v1.9, and V/J genes and CDR3 were assigned using IMGT germline references. Reads were removed for weak V/J assignments (E-value above 1e-6), missing CDR3, stop codons, out-of-frame junctions, or ambiguous translated residues. V3J clonotypes were defined as sequences sharing an identical inferred V gene, J gene, and CDR3 amino acid sequence. Percentage overlap between repertoires was calculated by dividing the number of shared unique clonotypes by the size of the smaller repertoire. Richness of each repertoire was evaluated using RTK rarefaction, the Chao1 estimator, and Recon v2.1 estimates of unobserved clonotypes. For all TCRbeta clonotypes obtained by the gDNA method from several donors, generation probabilities were computed with OLGA. The immuneACCESS repertoire file appears here via TCRdb, limited to in-frame rearrangements. These files lack a portion of the clones; in checked studies, under half of the deficit traces to unresolved V genes, and the cause of the others is not known. The D gene and trimming were derived from the DNA, and the V and J assignments and clone size from that table. For this sample there are about 2.4 million clones; around nine tenths appear just once. The ten largest clones add up to about 0.13% of the sample.

On the study overall, not on this receptor specifically: Around 5.4% of naive CD4, around 3.5% of naive CD8, around 2.3% of memory CD4, and about 0.4% of memory CD8 clonotypes were shared across a handful of donors. The genetic and exposure-history diversity represented was limited by the small number of donors. Even with the large sequencing depth, rarefaction of the sorted-subset datasets indicated that sequencing was incomplete. Pairwise subsampling led to the expectation that sequencing depth would affect the degree of clonotype sharing among donors. Larger estimated clonotype richness was generally found for naive subsets than for memory subsets. Compared with non-shared clonotypes, clonotypes shared by all four sorted-subset donors had higher generation probabilities. Only blood was sampled, and tissue TCR repertoires likely differ from those in blood.

The sequenced material came from naive CD4+ T cells sorted from blood. In the paper's terms, the cell subset or site label means: CD45RA+ positively selected. This TCR was recovered from a man in his late teens or twenties in good health. This chain joins TRBV28 to TRBJ1-6, with no D gene named confidently. CDR3 sequence: CASSLLETANNSPLHF. The DNA reads as follows: TGTGCCAGCAGTTTATTAGAGACGGCTAATAATTCACCCCTCCACTTT.